The 6 T cell receptor beta chains given below trace back to one sample, sequenced in a study of T-cell reconstitution after alpha-beta-depleted transplantation in children. Preparation of the TCRbeta library was carried out with unique molecular identifiers. One entry per CDR3 protein results from TCRdb running MiXCR on the PCR reads. The sample contains around 490,000 distinct CDR3 sequences, 10% to 12% of which appear only once. The input for sequencing was PBMCs, mostly from graft donor cells, taken 180 days after TCRalphabeta/CD19-depleted stem cell transplant. These receptors all come from a female patient under 10 years old who had a stem cell transplant for aplastic anemia, so the T cells may come from the graft donor.

V usage is TRBV10-2 and J usage is TRBJ1-2; D may be TRBD1 (5 bases). V shed 4 bases and J shed 8 bases, with 20 bases lying between them. The CDR3 is made up of 15 amino acids. Germline V gene data show CDR1 as WSHSY and CDR2 as SAAADI. CDR3 bases: TGCGCCAGCAGTGGGGGGACCCCTCTGTCCATGGGCTACACCTTC. Amino acid sequence: CASSGGTPLSMGYTF.

The V gene is TRBV10-3, the J gene TRBJ2-5; TRBD1 agrees at 8 bases. CDR3 length: 12 residues. Per germline, CDR1 ENHRY and CDR2 SYGVKD. V was pared by 10 bases and J by 2 bases, with 3 bases of the junction left unmatched. CDR3 region: CATGTGQETQYF. Written as DNA, the CDR3 is TGTGCCACCGGGACAGGACAAGAGACCCAGTACTTC.

CDR3 coding DNA: TGCGCCAGCAGCTTGGCCGTCGCGTTGGAGACCCAGTACTTC. Amino acid sequence: CASSLAVALETQYF. V is TRBV5-1 and J is TRBJ2-5, with D unresolved. Per the germline V gene, CDR1 is SGHRS and CDR2 is YFSETQ. There are 14 residues in the CDR3. The ends were cut back, 0 bases at V and 5 bases at J, with 11 bases in the middle. The complete variable domain, with remaining parts taken from reference TRBV5-1 and TRBJ2-5, reads KAGVTQTPRYLIKTRGQQVTLSCSPISGHRSVSWYQQTPGQGLQFLFEYFSETQRNKGNFPGRFSGRQFSNSRSEMNVSTLELGDSALYLCASSLAVALETQYFGPGTRLLVL.

This clonotype was observed a few times. The chain joins TRBV6-6 to TRBJ2-7; no clear D. V lost 6 bases to trimming and J lost 6 bases, with 15 bases between them. Germline assignment: CDR1 MNHNY and CDR2 SVGAGI (reference sequence). The CDR3 loop spans 13 amino acids. The CDR3 loop is CASRPANRAEQYF. The CDR3 DNA follows: TGTGCCAGCAGACCGGCGAACCGGGCCGAGCAGTACTTC.

This clonotype was found a few times. The rearrangement links TRBV5-1 to TRBJ2-6; TRBD1 matches 7 bases. Germline-derived CDR1 and CDR2 are SGHRS and YFSETQ. The CDR3 runs to 16 residues. The V and J ends lost 4 bases and 4 bases, in that order; junction bases with no gene match: 8. The DNA of the CDR3 is TGCGCCAGCAGCGTAATGACAGGGCCCGGGGCCAACGTCCTGACTTTC. Translated: CASSVMTGPGANVLTF.

This clonotype was counted many times. The chain joins TRBV12-3 or TRBV12-4 to TRBJ1-1; no clear D. There are 13 residues in the CDR3. With 3 bases removed from V and 6 bases from J, the gap between germline ends came to 11 bases. The CDR3 region has the DNA TGTGCCAGCAGTTTCTCTGGGATGGCTGAAGCTTTCTTT. It translates to CASSFSGMAEAFF.